This T cell receptor beta chain came from a study of CD8 T cells in Susac syndrome. This clonotype was observed a single time. Blood CD8+ and CD4+ T cells underwent high-throughput TCR beta sequencing. Healthy donors formed controls matched for age and sex. The CDR3 length is 17 residues. Per germline, CDR1 SGHDT and CDR2 YYEEEE. V lost 5 bases and J lost 0, with 18 bases in between. RNA totalling roughly 0.45 to 1 ug underwent reverse transcription with random hexamers. TCR beta CDR3 was amplified by immunoSEQ covering 54 Vbeta and 13 Jbeta. TCRdb re-analysed the immunoSEQ multiplex PCR reads in MiXCR, keeping a single row per CDR3 protein. The data contain about 120,000 distinct CDR3 sequences, roughly 94% of them singletons.

This chain joins TRBV5-6 and TRBJ1-3, with a possible D match to TRBD1 (6 bases). The origin of this receptor is a human donor in good health. What was sequenced was CD4+ T cells from PBMCs. The CDR3 spells CASRLWGTTLSGNTIYF. CDR3 nucleotides: TGTGCCAGCAGACTTTGGGGGACAACTCTCTCTGGAAACACCATATATTTT.